This TCR beta chain came from a study of regulatory T cells in long-lasting Graves disease. Regarding the study as a whole: The study found TRBV28, TRBJ1-2 and TRBJ2-5 favored in persistent disease.

CDR1 and CDR2 (germline): MDHEN, SYDVKM. The CDR3 has 11 residues. V was trimmed by 5 bases and J by 5 bases, leaving 6 bases between them. This clonotype was counted many times. Its antigen is still unknown. Through Arm-PCR of CDR3 regions and iRepertoire HTBI primers, TCR beta libraries were built. TCRdb redid the calling of the multiplex PCR reads with MiXCR, one entry per CDR3 protein. The top ten hold approximately 25% of the sample, which has under 700,000 distinct CDR3 sequences, roughly 16% seen once. Regarding time point: newly diagnosed GD, antithyroid drugs for less than 3 months. Generation of the TCR library employed RNA extracted from PBMCs. Enrollment of patients was through an endocrinology department in Xi'an, China. The same data also contributed to another study, on T cells in Graves' hyperthyroidism and ophthalmopathy.

This specimen consisted of peripheral blood mononuclear cells (PBMCs), obtained at new diagnosis, from a patient treated with antithyroid drugs. This sequence was found in a woman aged 35-60 years with Graves disease. The rearrangement uses TRBV28 and TRBJ1-2; D is unresolved. The CDR3: CASSIQYGYTF. The CDR3 region has the DNA TGTGCCAGCAGTATACAATATGGCTACACCTTC.